The subject of this entry is one T cell receptor (beta chain). V gave up 4 bases and J gave up 2 bases, with 14 bases separating them. CDR1 and CDR2 (germline): LNHDA, SQIVND (reference sequence). This CDR3 region has 15 residues. The data were obtained in a study of cytotoxic CD8 clonotypes in ibrutinib-treated CLL. The assay was immunoSEQ multiplex PCR, and TCRdb's table has in-frame clones only and misses some. The data show 60,000 to 70,000 clones, approximately 62% seen once. This TCR derives from a human donor with chronic lymphocytic leukemia. The sequencing used PBMCs, collected after 12 months of ibrutinib treatment. This chain joins TRBV19 and TRBJ1-1, with D tentatively TRBD1 (6 bases). The DNA of the CDR3 is TGTGCCAGTAGTACCACCGCGGGGGGCAACACTGAAGCTTTCTTT. It encodes CASSTTAGGNTEAFF.